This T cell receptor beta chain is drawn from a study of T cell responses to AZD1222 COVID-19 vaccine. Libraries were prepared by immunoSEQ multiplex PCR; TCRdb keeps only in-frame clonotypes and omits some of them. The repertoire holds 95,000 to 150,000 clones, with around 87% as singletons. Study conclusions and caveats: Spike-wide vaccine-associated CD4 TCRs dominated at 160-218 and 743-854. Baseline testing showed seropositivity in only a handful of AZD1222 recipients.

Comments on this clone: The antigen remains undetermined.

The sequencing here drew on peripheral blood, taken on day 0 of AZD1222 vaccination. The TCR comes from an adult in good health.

CDR3 region: CASSPTGNQPQHF. CDR3 nucleotides: TGTGCCAGCAGCCCAACAGGGAATCAGCCCCAGCATTTT. V is TRBV4-2 and J is TRBJ1-5; tentatively, D is TRBD1 (6 bases). The CDR3 loop spans 13 amino acids. V lost 4 bases to trimming and J lost 4 bases, with 8 bases between them. Germline assignment: CDR1 LGHNA and CDR2 YNFKEQ.